The clone carrying this TCR beta chain came up a few times. No antigen is known for it. The CDR3 runs 13 residues. V dropped 6 bases and J dropped 4; count of bases not matched to a gene: 1. Germline V gene sequence: CDR1 MNHEY, CDR2 SMNVEV (reference sequence). The data stem from a study of breast tumors, draining lymph nodes, adjacent tissues. The study's findings and limits: The lymph node origin of tumor T cells was framed as consistent with a hypothesis, not demonstrated. Tumors had less TCR diversity than lymph nodes, more than nontumor tissue. Tumor and nontumor repertoires were significantly more similar in luminal-like than in basal-like breast cancer. Most tumor T cells seemingly derive from lymph node, then expand in tumor.

TCRdb analysed the multiplex PCR reads with MiXCR anew, one entry per CDR3 protein. Here the sample spans roughly 80,000 distinct CDR3 sequences, roughly 19% being singletons. Axillary draining lymph nodes of breast cancer patients supplied the node samples. Sequenced sample: axillary lymph node tissue. The gene calls are TRBV27 and TRBJ1-2; TRBD1 matches at 11 bases. This receptor was obtained from a female donor with breast cancer. Some clones in this sample may be carry-over from other donors' samples. The CDR3 DNA follows: TGTGCCAGCAGGGGGACAGGGGGCTATGGCTACACCTTC. This codes for CASRGTGGYGYTF.